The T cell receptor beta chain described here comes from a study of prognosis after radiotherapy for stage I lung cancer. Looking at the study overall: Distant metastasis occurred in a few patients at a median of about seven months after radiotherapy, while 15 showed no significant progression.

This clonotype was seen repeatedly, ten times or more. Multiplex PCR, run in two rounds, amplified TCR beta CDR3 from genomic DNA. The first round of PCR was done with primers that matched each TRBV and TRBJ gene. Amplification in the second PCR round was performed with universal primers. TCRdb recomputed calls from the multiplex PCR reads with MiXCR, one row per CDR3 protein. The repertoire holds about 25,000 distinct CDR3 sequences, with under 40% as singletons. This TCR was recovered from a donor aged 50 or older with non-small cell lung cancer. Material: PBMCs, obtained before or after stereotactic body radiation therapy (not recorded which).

The CDR3 here is CASSLGRANVLTF. As DNA, the CDR3 is TGTGCCAGCAGCTTAGGCCGGGCCAACGTCCTGACTTTC. The V gene is TRBV11-1, the J gene TRBJ2-6; D gene unclear. Per germline, CDR1 SGHAT and CDR2 FQDESV (reference sequence). Between the trimmed V and J ends, which lost 1 base and 5 bases, there was a span of 3 bases. This CDR3 contains 13 residues.